A single T cell receptor (beta chain) is shown here with its context. Participants were aged roughly 18 to 89 years from more than 20 US areas. This specimen belongs to a study of blood T cell repertoires in COVID-19. Looking at the study overall: The United States, Italy and Spain supplied acute and convalescent COVID-19 samples.

The CDR3 has 16 amino acids. Germline V lookup: CDR1 SGDLS, CDR2 YYNGEE. With 3 bases removed from V and 0 bases from J, the gap between germline ends came to 14 bases. Method: immunoSEQ multiplex PCR; TCRdb's copy keeps in-frame clones and lacks some. Among 250,000 to 300,000 clones listed, under 90% were seen once. Sequencing input: PBMCs or T cells enriched from blood (not recorded which). This clonotype originated in a man between 25 and 39 years old with acute COVID-19. J is TRBJ2-3 and V is TRBV9; the D gene is possibly TRBD2 (6 bases). CDR3 DNA: TGTGCCAGCAGCGAATACGGGGGACCTAGCACAGATACGCAGTATTTT. As protein: CASSEYGGPSTDTQYF.